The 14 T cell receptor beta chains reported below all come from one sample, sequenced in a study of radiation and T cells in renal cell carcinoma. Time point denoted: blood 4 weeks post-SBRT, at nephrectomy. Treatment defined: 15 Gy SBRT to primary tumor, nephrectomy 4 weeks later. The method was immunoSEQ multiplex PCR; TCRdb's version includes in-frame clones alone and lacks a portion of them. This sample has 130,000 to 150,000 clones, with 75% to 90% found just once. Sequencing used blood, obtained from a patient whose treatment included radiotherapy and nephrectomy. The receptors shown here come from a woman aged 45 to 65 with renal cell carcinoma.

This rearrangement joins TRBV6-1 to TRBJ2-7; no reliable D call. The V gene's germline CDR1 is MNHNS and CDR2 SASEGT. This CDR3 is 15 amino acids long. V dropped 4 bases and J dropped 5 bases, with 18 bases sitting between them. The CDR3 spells CASSGSGSTADEQYF. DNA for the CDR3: TGTGCCAGCAGTGGATCCGGGTCAACCGCTGACGAGCAGTACTTC.

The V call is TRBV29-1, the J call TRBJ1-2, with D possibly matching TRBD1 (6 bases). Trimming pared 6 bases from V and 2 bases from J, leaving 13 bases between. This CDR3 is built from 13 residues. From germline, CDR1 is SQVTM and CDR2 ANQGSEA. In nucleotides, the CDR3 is TGCAGCGTCGGAGGGGGGATAAACTATGGCTACACCTTC. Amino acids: CSVGGGINYGYTF.

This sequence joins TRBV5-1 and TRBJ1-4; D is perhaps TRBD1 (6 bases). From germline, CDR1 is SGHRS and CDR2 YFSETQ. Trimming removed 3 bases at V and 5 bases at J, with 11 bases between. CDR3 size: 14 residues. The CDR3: CASSSDRNNEKLFF. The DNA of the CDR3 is TGCGCCAGCAGCTCTGACAGGAACAATGAAAAACTGTTTTTT.

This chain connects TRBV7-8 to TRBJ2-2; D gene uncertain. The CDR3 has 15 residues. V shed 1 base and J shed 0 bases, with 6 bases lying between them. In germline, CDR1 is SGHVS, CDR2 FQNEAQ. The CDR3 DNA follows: TGTGCCAGCAGCTTAGTAGGGACGAACACCGGGGAGCTGTTTTTT. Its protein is CASSLVGTNTGELFF.

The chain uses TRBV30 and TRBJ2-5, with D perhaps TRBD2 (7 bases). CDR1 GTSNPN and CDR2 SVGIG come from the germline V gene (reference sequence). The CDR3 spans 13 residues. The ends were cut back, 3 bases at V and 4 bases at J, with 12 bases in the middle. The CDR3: CAWSGGPLETQYF. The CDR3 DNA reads TGTGCCTGGAGCGGGGGGCCCCTAGAGACCCAGTACTTC.

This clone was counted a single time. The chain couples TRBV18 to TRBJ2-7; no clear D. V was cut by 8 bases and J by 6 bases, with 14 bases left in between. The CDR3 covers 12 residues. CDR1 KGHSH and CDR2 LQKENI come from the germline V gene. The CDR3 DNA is TGTGCCAGCGCCCAAGGTAACAGCGAGCAGTACTTC. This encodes CASAQGNSEQYF.

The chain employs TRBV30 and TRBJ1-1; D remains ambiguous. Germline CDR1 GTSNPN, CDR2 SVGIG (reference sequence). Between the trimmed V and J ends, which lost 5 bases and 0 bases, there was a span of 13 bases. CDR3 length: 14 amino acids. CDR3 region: CAWDPARVNTEAFF. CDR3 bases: TGTGCCTGGGATCCAGCGAGAGTGAACACTGAAGCTTTCTTT.

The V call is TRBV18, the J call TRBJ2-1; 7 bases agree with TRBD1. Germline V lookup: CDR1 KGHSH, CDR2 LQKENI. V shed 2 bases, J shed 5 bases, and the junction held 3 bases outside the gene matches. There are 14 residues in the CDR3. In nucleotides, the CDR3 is TGTGCCAGCTCACCAGGGACAGAAAACAATGAGCAGTTCTTC. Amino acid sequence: CASSPGTENNEQFF.

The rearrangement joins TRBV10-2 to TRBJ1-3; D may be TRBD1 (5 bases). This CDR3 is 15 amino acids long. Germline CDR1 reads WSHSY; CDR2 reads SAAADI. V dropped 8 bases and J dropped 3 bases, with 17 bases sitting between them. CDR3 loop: CASFPRGTDGNTIYF. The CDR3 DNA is TGCGCCAGCTTCCCGAGGGGCACAGATGGAAACACCATATATTTT.

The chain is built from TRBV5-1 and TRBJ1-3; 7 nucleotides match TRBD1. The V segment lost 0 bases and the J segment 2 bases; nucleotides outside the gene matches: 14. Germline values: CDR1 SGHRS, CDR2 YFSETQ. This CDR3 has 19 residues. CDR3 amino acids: CASSLDGTDPALTGNTIYF. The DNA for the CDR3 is TGCGCCAGCAGCTTGGACGGGACAGACCCCGCTCTAACTGGAAACACCATATATTTT.

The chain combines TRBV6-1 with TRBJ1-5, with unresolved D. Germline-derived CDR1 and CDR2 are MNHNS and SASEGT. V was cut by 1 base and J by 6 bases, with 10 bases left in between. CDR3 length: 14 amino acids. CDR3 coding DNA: TGTGCCAGCAGTGAAGGGTGGGCGGGTCAGCCCCAGCATTTT. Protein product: CASSEGWAGQPQHF.

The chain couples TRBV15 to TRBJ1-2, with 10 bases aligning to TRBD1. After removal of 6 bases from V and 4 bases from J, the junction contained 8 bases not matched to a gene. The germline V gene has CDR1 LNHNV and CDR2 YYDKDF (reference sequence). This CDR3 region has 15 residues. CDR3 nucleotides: TGTGCCACCAGACTTACTCGGACAGGGGGCTATGGCTACACCTTC. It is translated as CATRLTRTGGYGYTF.

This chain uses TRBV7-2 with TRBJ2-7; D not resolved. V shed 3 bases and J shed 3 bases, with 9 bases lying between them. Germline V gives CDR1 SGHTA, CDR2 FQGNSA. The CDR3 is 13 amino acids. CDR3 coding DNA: TGTGCCAGCAGCTTCGACCGTATCTACGAGCAGTACTTC. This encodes CASSFDRIYEQYF.

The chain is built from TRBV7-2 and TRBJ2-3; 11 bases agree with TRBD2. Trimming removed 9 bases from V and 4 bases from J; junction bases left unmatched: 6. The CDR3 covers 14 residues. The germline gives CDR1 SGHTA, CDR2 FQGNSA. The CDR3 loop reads CASSSGGDSDTQYF. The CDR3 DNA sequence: TGTGCCAGTAGTAGCGGGGGGGATTCAGATACGCAGTATTTT.